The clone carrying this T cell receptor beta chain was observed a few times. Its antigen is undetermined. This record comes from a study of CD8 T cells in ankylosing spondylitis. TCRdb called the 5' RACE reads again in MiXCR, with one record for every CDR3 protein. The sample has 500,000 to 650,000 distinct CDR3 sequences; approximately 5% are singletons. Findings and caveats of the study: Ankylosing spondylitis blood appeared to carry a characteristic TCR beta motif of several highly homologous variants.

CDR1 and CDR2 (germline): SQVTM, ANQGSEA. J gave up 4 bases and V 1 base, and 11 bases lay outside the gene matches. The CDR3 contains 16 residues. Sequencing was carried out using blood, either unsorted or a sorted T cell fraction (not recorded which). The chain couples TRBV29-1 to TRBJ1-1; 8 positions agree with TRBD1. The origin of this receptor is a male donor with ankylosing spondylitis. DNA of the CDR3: TGCAGCGTTGAAGGGGCGGACAGGGCGTCGAGCACTGAAGCTTTCTTT. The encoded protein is CSVEGADRASSTEAFF.